This TCR beta chain is from a study of blood T cell repertoires in COVID-19. Study-wide background: COVID-19 samples, acute and convalescent, were from the United States, Italy and Spain. T cells, B-cell-depleted T cells, or PBMCs supplied cDNA or gDNA.

V lost 6 bases to trimming and J lost 2 bases, with 17 bases between them. This CDR3 has 16 residues. Germline V gene lookup returns CDR1 SNHLY and CDR2 FYNNEI. Per the original methods: Amplified reference gene primers provided the basis for estimating nucleated cell counts. Assay: immunoSEQ multiplex PCR; the TCRdb copy retains only in-frame clones and omits some. V and J calls and clone size are copied from that table; D and trimming were computed from the DNA. The sample yields 150,000 to 250,000 clones, less than 95% seen once. Those enrolled in Seattle joined during active infection and were followed longitudinally afterward.

The rearrangement joins TRBV2 to TRBJ1-3; possibly TRBD1 for D (6 bases). The source material was peripheral blood. The TCR was taken from a man between 25 and 39 years old with COVID-19, enrolled during active disease. CDR3 in amino acids: CASSRQEVTTGNTIYF. The CDR3 DNA reads as TGTGCCAGCAGCCGACAGGAGGTGACGACTGGAAACACCATATATTTT.